This TCR beta chain was sequenced for a study of CD4+ T cells in melanoma. The method was immunoSEQ multiplex PCR; TCRdb's version includes in-frame clones alone and lacks a portion of them. The sample holds about 9,800 clones; roughly two thirds are singletons and the top ten take roughly 15%. CDR3 length: 16 amino acids. V trimming: 5 bases; J trimming: 4 bases; junction bases outside the gene matches: 12. The germline gives CDR1 SGHTA, CDR2 FQGTGA. The gene calls are TRBV7-3 and TRBJ2-3, with 7 bases aligning to TRBD2. This receptor was taken from a human donor with melanoma. What was sequenced was cells from a culture (not recorded whether cultured in vitro). CDR3 residues: CASSLYGGTTPDTQYF. The CDR3 bases are TGTGCCAGCAGCCTCTATGGGGGGACTACCCCAGATACGCAGTATTTT.